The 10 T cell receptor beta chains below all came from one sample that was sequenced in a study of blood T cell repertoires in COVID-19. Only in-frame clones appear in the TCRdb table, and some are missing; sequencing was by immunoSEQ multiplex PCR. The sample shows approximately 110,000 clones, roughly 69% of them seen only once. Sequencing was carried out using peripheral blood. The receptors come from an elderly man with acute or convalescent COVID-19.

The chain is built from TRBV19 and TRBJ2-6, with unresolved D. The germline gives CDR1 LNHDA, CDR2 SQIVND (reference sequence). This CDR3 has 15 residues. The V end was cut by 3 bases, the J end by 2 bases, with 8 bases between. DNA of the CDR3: TGTGCCAGTAGTATGTCGACACCTGGGGCCAACGTCCTGACTTTC. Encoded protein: CASSMSTPGANVLTF.

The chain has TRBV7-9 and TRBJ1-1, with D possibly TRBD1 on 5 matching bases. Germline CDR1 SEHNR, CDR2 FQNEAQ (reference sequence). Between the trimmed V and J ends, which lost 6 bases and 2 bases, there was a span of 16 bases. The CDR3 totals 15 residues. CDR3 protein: CASSRQGRVNTEAFF. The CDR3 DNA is TGTGCCAGCAGTCGGCAGGGTAGGGTCAACACTGAAGCTTTCTTT.

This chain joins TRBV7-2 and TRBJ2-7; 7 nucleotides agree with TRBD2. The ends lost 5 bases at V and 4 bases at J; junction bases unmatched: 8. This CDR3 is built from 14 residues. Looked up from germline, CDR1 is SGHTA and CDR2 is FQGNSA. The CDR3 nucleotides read TGTGCCAGCAGCCAGACTGGCGGGAGTTACGAGCAGTACTTC. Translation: CASSQTGGSYEQYF.

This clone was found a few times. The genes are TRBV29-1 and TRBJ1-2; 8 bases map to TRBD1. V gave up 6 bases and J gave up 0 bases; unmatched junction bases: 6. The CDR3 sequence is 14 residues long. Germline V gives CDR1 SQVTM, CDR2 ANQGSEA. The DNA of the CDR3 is TGCAGCGTAGGGACAGGACAAGCTAACTATGGCTACACCTTC. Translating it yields CSVGTGQANYGYTF. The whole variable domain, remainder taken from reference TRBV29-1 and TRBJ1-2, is SAVISQKPSRDICQRGTSLTIQCQVDSQVTMMFWYRQQPGQSLTLIATANQGSEATYESGFVIDKFPISRPNLTFSTLTVSNMSPEDSSIYLCSVGTGQANYGYTFGSGTRLTVV.

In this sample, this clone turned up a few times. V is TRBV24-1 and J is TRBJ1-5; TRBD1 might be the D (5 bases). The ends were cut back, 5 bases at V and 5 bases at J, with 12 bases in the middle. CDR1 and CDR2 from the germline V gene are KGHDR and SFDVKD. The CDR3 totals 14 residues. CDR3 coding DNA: TGTGCCACCAGTGGCACAGGTCACGATCAGCCCCAGCATTTT. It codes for CATSGTGHDQPQHF.

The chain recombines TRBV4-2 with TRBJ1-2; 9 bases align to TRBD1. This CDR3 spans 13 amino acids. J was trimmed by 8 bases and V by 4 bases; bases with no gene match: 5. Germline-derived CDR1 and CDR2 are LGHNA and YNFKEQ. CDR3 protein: CASSPTDRGGYTF. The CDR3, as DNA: TGTGCCAGCAGCCCCACCGACAGGGGGGGCTACACCTTC.

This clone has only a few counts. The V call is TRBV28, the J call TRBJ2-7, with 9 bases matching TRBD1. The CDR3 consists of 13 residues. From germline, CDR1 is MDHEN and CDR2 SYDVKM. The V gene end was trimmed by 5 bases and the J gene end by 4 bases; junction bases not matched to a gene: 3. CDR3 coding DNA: TGTGCCAGCAGTCCCGACAGGGGGTACGAGCAGTACTTC. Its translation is CASSPDRGYEQYF.

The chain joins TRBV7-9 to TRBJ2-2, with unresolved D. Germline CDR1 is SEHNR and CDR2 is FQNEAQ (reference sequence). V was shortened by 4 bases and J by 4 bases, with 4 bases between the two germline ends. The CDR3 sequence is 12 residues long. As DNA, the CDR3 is TGTGCCAGCAGCTCTCTCACCGGGGAGCTGTTTTTT. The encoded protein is CASSSLTGELFF. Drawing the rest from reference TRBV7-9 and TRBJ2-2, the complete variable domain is DTGVSQNPRHKITKRGQNVTFRCDPISEHNRLYWYRQTLGQGPEFLTYFQNEAQLEKSRLLSDRFSAERPKGSFSTLEIQRTEQGDSAMYLCASSSLTGELFFGEGSRLTVL.

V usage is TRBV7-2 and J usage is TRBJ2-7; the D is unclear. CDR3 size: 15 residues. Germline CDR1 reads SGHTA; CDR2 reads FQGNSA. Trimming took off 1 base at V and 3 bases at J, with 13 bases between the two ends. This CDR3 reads CASSLVGLAHYEQYF. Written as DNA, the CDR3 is TGTGCCAGCAGCTTAGTTGGTTTAGCTCACTACGAGCAGTACTTC.

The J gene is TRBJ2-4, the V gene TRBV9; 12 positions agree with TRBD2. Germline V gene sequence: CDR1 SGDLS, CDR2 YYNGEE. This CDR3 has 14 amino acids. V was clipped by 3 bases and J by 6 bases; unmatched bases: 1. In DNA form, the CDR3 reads TGTGCCAGCAGCGCGGGACTAGCGGGAAACATTCAGTACTTC. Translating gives CASSAGLAGNIQYF. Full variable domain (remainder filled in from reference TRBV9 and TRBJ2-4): DSGVTQTPKHLITATGQRVTLRCSPRSGDLSVYWYQQSLDQGLQFLIQYYNGEERAKGNILERFSAQQFPDLHSELNLSSLELGDSALYFCASSAGLAGNIQYFGAGTRLSVL.